A single TCR beta chain is shown here with its context. No antigen is known for it. The sample originates from a study of shared clonotypes between healthy human individuals. At the level of the study: CD4 naive cells filled three plates per donor, CD4 memory three, CD8 naive two and CD8 memory one.

Assay: immunoSEQ multiplex PCR; the TCRdb copy retains only in-frame clones and omits some. Of more than 2,000,000 clones in the sample, 85% to 95% were seen once. Regarding the study as a whole: Investigators collected only blood, and repertoires in tissues likely differ.

This CDR3 is 15 amino acids long. From germline, CDR1 is SGHRS and CDR2 YFSETQ. V lost 0 bases and J lost 5, with 14 bases in between. Adult donors, all healthy and HIV-negative, had no recent acute infections or vaccinations. The V and J genes are TRBV5-1 and TRBJ2-5; D call uncertain. The sequenced sample consisted of naive CD4+ T cells from PBMCs. The sample's subset: CD45RA+ positively selected. The sequence was obtained from a man aged 18 to 35 in good health. Some clones in this sample may be carry-over from other donors' samples. In nucleotides, the CDR3 is TGCGCCAGCAGCTTGGGACGGGCTGATAGGGAGACCCAGTACTTC. Translated: CASSLGRADRETQYF.